Below are 12 T cell receptor beta chains sequenced from a single sample in a study of T cells after yellow fever vaccination. TCRdb reprocessed the 5' RACE reads with MiXCR, giving one entry per CDR3 protein. The table has around 610,000 distinct CDR3 sequences, less than 15% seen once; the top ten hold 11% to 15%. Specimen: PBMCs, collected on the day of the yellow fever booster vaccination. All receptors derive from a man aged 25 to 40 who received the YFV17D yellow fever vaccine.

The rearrangement links TRBV4-3 to TRBJ1-2, with a possible D match to TRBD1 (6 bases). V lost 1 base and J lost 2, with 11 bases in between. This CDR3 is built from 15 residues. Germline CDR1 LGHNA, CDR2 YSLEER. CDR3 region: CASSQALTGNYGYTF. CDR3 in DNA: TGCGCCAGCAGCCAAGCTCTGACAGGAAACTATGGCTACACCTTC.

This clonotype turned up a few times. The gene calls are TRBV9 and TRBJ2-7; D uncertain. V was pared by 4 bases and J by 2 bases, with 16 bases between. This CDR3 contains 15 residues. CDR1 SGDLS and CDR2 YYNGEE come from the germline V gene. The CDR3 reads CASSPTPGGTYEQYF. CDR3 nucleotide sequence: TGTGCCAGCAGCCCCACCCCAGGTGGAACCTACGAGCAGTACTTC. Drawing the rest from reference TRBV9 and TRBJ2-7, the complete variable domain is DSGVTQTPKHLITATGQRVTLRCSPRSGDLSVYWYQQSLDQGLQFLIQYYNGEERAKGNILERFSAQQFPDLHSELNLSSLELGDSALYFCASSPTPGGTYEQYFGPGTRLTVT.

There are a few counts of this clonotype. The J gene is TRBJ2-7, the V gene TRBV6-1; TRBD1 or TRBD2 may be the D gene (6 bases each). This CDR3 region has 15 residues. V was cut by 6 bases and J by 3 bases, with 18 bases left in between. The germline CDR1 and CDR2 sequences are MNHNS and SASEGT. The CDR3 is CASSPTGTGDYEQYF. CDR3 DNA: TGTGCCAGCAGCCCCACAGGGACGGGGGACTACGAGCAGTACTTC.

The chain carries TRBV19 and TRBJ1-5, with D maybe TRBD1 (5 bases). Germline V CDR1 and CDR2: LNHDA, SQIVND (reference sequence). The CDR3 runs to 16 residues. Trimming took 1 base from V and 5 from J, leaving 15 bases between them. CDR3 in amino acids: CASSIVGRVSDQPQHF. The CDR3 DNA reads TGTGCCAGTAGTATAGTTGGCAGGGTTTCGGATCAGCCCCAGCATTTT.

This sequence joins TRBV5-4 and TRBJ1-4, with D tentatively TRBD1 (5 bases). CDR3 size: 15 residues. Germline V gene lookup returns CDR1 SGHNT and CDR2 YYREEE (reference sequence). Trimming removed 4 bases from V and 5 bases from J, with 15 bases in between. CDR3 coding DNA: TGTGCCAGCAGCCACTTTGGGGGAGGGAATGAAAAACTGTTTTTT. Translating gives CASSHFGGGNEKLFF.

The V gene is TRBV4-3, the J gene TRBJ2-1; a weak D match, TRBD1 (5 bases). The V and J ends lost 0 bases and 10 bases respectively, with 16 bases between them. The CDR3 spans 15 residues. Germline values: CDR1 LGHNA, CDR2 YSLEER. CDR3 protein: CASSQDGRGVFEQFF. CDR3 bases: TGCGCCAGCAGCCAAGATGGAAGGGGTGTATTCGAGCAGTTCTTC.

The table lists this clonotype with a few counts. A junction end diverges from the germline sequence, so it may reflect a read error. The chain couples TRBV7-9 to TRBJ2-4; the D is unclear. CDR1 is SEHNR and CDR2 is FQNEAQ in the germline V gene (reference sequence). The CDR3 length is 13 residues. The CDR3 spells CASSLAAENIQYF. The CDR3, as DNA: TGTGCCAGCAGCTTGGCAGCCGAAAACATTCAGTACTTC. Filled out from reference TRBV7-9 and TRBJ2-4, the complete variable domain reads DTGVSQNPRHKITKRGQNVTFRCDPISEHNRLYWYRQTLGQGPEFLTYFQNEAQLEKSRLLSDRFSAERPKGSFSTLEIQRTEQGDSAMYLCASSLAAENIQYFGAGTRLSVL.

The chain recombines TRBV29-1 with TRBJ2-1; no clear D gene. This CDR3 contains 11 residues. Trimming stripped 3 bases from V and 10 bases from J, with 10 bases between. Germline V gene lookup returns CDR1 SQVTM and CDR2 ANQGSEA. The CDR3 nucleotides are TGCAGCGTTGAGTTCCAGGCGGAGCAGTTCTTC. It is translated as CSVEFQAEQFF.

The V call is TRBV18, the J call TRBJ2-3; no firm D call. CDR1 and CDR2 from the germline V gene are KGHSH and LQKENI. CDR3 length equals 14 residues. Trimming cost V 0 bases and J 5 bases, with 9 bases left between them. The CDR3: CASSPPASQDTQYF. The CDR3 region has the DNA TGTGCCAGCTCACCACCGGCTTCACAAGATACGCAGTATTTT.

J is TRBJ2-3 and V is TRBV4-2; 7 bases line up with TRBD2. V gave up 4 bases and J gave up 10 bases; unmatched junction bases: 11. From germline, CDR1 is LGHNA and CDR2 YNFKEQ. The CDR3 is made up of 14 amino acids. The CDR3 sequence: CASSPRPRDYSQYF. CDR3 coding DNA: TGTGCCAGCAGCCCCCGGCCCCGGGACTATTCGCAGTATTTT.

The chain combines TRBV4-1 with TRBJ2-7; D is unresolved. V lost 0 bases to trimming and J lost 2 bases, with 11 bases between them. The CDR3 contains 15 residues. Germline CDR1 MGHRA, CDR2 YSYEKL. Here the CDR3 reads CASSQDRAFPYEQYF. The CDR3 DNA reads as TGCGCCAGCAGCCAAGATCGGGCCTTCCCCTACGAGCAGTACTTC.

This clonotype was recorded many times. This chain links TRBV12-3 or TRBV12-4 with TRBJ2-1; the D is unclear. The CDR3 has 11 amino acids. Trimming removed 3 bases at V and 9 bases at J, with 6 bases between. CDR3 in amino acids: CASSLGGEQFF. As DNA, the CDR3 is TGTGCCAGCAGTTTGGGCGGTGAGCAGTTCTTC.